This T cell receptor beta chain was obtained from a study of blood T cell repertoires in COVID-19. Turning to the study itself: Researchers got acute and convalescent COVID-19 samples from the United States, Italy and Spain.

Per the original methods: Quantification of nucleated cells was approximated via reference gene primer amplification. TCRdb's copy holds only in-frame clones and misses some; the assay was immunoSEQ multiplex PCR. V, J and clone size are taken as reported in that table, and D and trimming were inferred from the DNA itself. The profile shows around 130,000 clones, approximately 84% of them singletons. The V gene's germline CDR1 is MDHEN and CDR2 SYDVKM. The germline V and J ends were trimmed by 5 bases and 5 bases, with 18 bases remaining between them. There are 15 residues in the CDR3. Sample: peripheral blood. This receptor was obtained from a woman at least 80 years old with acute or convalescent COVID-19. The chain is built from TRBV28 and TRBJ1-1; tentative D call: TRBD1 (5 bases). The CDR3 DNA is TGTGCCAGCAGTCGACCGACAGTAGCAGGAACTGAAGCTTTCTTT. This codes for CASSRPTVAGTEAFF.